Listed below are T cell receptor beta chains from one sample, sequenced in a study of cytomegalovirus exposure and HLA in healthy donors. Repertoires were generated with immunoSEQ multiplex PCR, while TCRdb's copy carries only in-frame clones and drops some. This table has 150,000 to 200,000 clones, about four fifths appearing once. The sequenced sample consisted of PBMCs. The source of these receptors is a middle-aged woman in good health and CMV-seronegative. Both conserved end residues are part of each CDR3.

J gene	V gene	CDR3 protein
TRBJ1-1	TRBV27	CASSDTGVHTEAFF
TRBJ1-4	TRBV27	CASSLSGSVSSNEKLFF
TRBJ1-1	TRBV11-3	CASSRDSVNTEAFF
TRBJ1-4	TRBV2	CASSALGREGEKLFF
TRBJ2-3	TRBV14	CASSPTAPDTQYF
TRBJ1-6	TRBV30	CAWSVRNPGSSPLHF
TRBJ2-1	TRBV9	CASSVQGNRVNEQFF
TRBJ2-1	TRBV5-5	CASSLVGTSGADSYNEQFF
TRBJ1-1	TRBV7-9	CASSLAQGGFTEAFF
TRBJ2-2	TRBV11-3	CASSLAGPNAGELFF
TRBJ1-2	TRBV7-2	CASSLGQGGDYGYTF
TRBJ2-2	TRBV7-2	CASSLVTLSAGELFF
TRBJ1-1	TRBV6-1	CASSENRGPEAFF
TRBJ1-1	TRBV19	CASSLTTGTGYTEAFF
TRBJ1-2	TRBV2	CASSEEQNYGYTF
TRBJ2-7	TRBV7-9	CASSQRGASGRNEQYF
TRBJ2-1	TRBV11-2	CASSPRTFREQFF
TRBJ1-4	TRBV4-3	CASSHYQRGEKLFF
TRBJ2-3	TRBV5-1	CASKTSGRATDTQYF
TRBJ1-2	TRBV5-1	CASSQQFGGPNYGYTF
TRBJ2-1	TRBV29-1	CSVEGLAGAYNEQFF
TRBJ1-1	TRBV29-1	CSVRTGGYDTEAFF
TRBJ2-2	TRBV29-1	CSVGQGAGTGELFF
TRBJ1-1	TRBV19	CASSPFWGSTEAFF
TRBJ2-5	TRBV7-3	CASSLIGAQGEETQYF
TRBJ2-3	TRBV9	CASSVEGGKVDTQYF
TRBJ2-2	TRBV7-2	CASSFSLANTGELFF
TRBJ1-2	TRBV2	CASSLGGIDYGYTF
TRBJ2-2	TRBV30	CAGPGTANTGELFF
TRBJ2-1	TRBV7-9	CASSPPTGQGPTNEQFF
TRBJ2-3	TRBV11-1	CASSLRELTDTQYF
TRBJ1-2	TRBV30	CAWSVGQGAGYTF
TRBJ2-7	TRBV2	CASSQSGTEVLSGEQYF
TRBJ2-1	TRBV7-9	CASSLSGSSREQFF
TRBJ1-1	TRBV25-1	CASSNSPNTEAFF
TRBJ1-2	TRBV5-8	CASSPRDSYGYTF
TRBJ2-2	TRBV29-1	CSVAVSGRGTGELFF
TRBJ2-5	TRBV2	CASSENRGMETQYF
TRBJ1-3	TRBV11-2	CASSLVPSSGNTIYF
TRBJ2-5	TRBV12-5	CASGTSATQYF
TRBJ1-2	TRBV6-6	CASSLPDTFLNYGYTF
TRBJ1-2	TRBV6-5	CASRRQGVNYGYTF
TRBJ2-3	TRBV7-8	CASSRQGTDTQYF
TRBJ1-1	TRBV30	CAWSKGVSAEAFF
TRBJ1-4	TRBV6-5	CASSLHRNANEKLFF
TRBJ2-1	TRBV18	CASSPRRGEQFF
TRBJ2-7	TRBV19	CATADSQTYEQYF
TRBJ2-2	TRBV7-2	CASSLGPRDTGELFF
TRBJ1-2	TRBV2	CASSVATGGVQGYTF
TRBJ1-5	TRBV4-3	CASSQGQVSQPQHF
TRBJ2-2	TRBV7-2	CASSFGLSLTPGELFF
TRBJ1-2	TRBV19	CASSIAPGGITGYTF
TRBJ2-1	TRBV7-8	CASSLAWGTSGRQQDEQFF